Listed here are 18 T cell receptor beta chains from one sample, sequenced in a study of blood T cell repertoires in COVID-19. Sequenced by immunoSEQ multiplex PCR; TCRdb stores in-frame clones only, minus some. The sample comprises 450,000 to 500,000 clones, 70% to 90% of which are singletons, and 3.2% rests with the top ten. The material sequenced was peripheral blood. Receptors originate from a human donor in a cohort sampled during active COVID-19.

V gene TRBV4-3 combines with J gene TRBJ2-1; TRBD2 agrees at 8 bases. This CDR3 has 15 residues. The J segment lost 4 bases and the V segment lost 1 base, leaving 3 bases of the junction unmatched. Germline CDR1 reads LGHNA; CDR2 reads YSLEER. CDR3: CASSQGAGGYNEQFF. The CDR3 DNA follows: TGCGCCAGCAGCCAAGGGGCGGGAGGTTACAATGAGCAGTTCTTC.

Comment on this clone: Other DNA sequences in the same sample also yield this CDR3. The chain recombines TRBV27 with TRBJ1-2; D might be TRBD1 (5 bases). Germline loops: CDR1 MNHEY, CDR2 SMNVEV (reference sequence). The CDR3 contains 13 residues. V lost 3 bases to trimming and J lost 4 bases, with 9 bases between them. The CDR3 reads CASSFRGTYGYTF. CDR3 coding DNA: TGTGCCAGCAGTTTTAGGGGTACCTATGGCTACACCTTC.

The chain employs TRBV6-2 or TRBV6-3 and TRBJ1-2, with 10 bases fitting TRBD1. Germline values: CDR1 MNHEY, CDR2 SVGEGT. After removal of 6 bases from V and 2 bases from J, the junction contained 15 bases not matched to a gene. This CDR3 has 18 amino acids. The CDR3 region has the DNA TGTGCCAGCAGCCCCATGGTGGGACAGGGGACAATGAACTATGGCTACACCTTC. It translates to CASSPMVGQGTMNYGYTF.

As concerns this clone: At one boundary the junction diverges from the germline segment, which might be a read error. CDR3 sequence: CASSVEGQGDYEQYF. The CDR3 region has the DNA TGTGCCAGCAGCGTAGAGGGACAGGGCGACTACGAGCAGTACTTC. This chain uses TRBV11-2 with TRBJ2-7; 9 nucleotides match TRBD1. Germline lookup yields CDR1 SGHAT and CDR2 FQNNGV. The CDR3 has 15 residues. The full variable domain, completed using reference TRBV11-2 and TRBJ2-7, is EAGVAQSPRYKIIEKRQSVAFWCNPISGHATLYWYQQILGQGPKLLIQFQNNGVVDDSQLPKDRFSAERLKGVDSTLKIQPAKLEDSAVYLCASSVEGQGDYEQYFGPGTRLTVT.

The genes are TRBV30 and TRBJ2-7; 11 bases are a match to TRBD2. Trimming cost V 2 bases and J 5 bases; bases outside gene matches: 11. Germline CDR1 reads GTSNPN; CDR2 reads SVGIG (reference sequence). The CDR3 covers 16 residues. The CDR3 DNA sequence: TGTGCCTGGAGTTCCCCTGGGCTAGCGGGAGGAAACGAGCAGTACTTC. It is translated as CAWSSPGLAGGNEQYF.

The V and J genes are TRBV12-5 and TRBJ1-5; D call uncertain. Trimming pared 2 bases from V and 5 bases from J, leaving 13 bases between. Looked up from germline, CDR1 is LGHNT and CDR2 is FRNRAP. CDR3 length equals 15 residues. CDR3 coding DNA: TGTGCTAGTGGTTTGTCTCAGGTGGGTTATCAGCCCCAGCATTTT. This codes for CASGLSQVGYQPQHF.

V gene TRBV7-9 combines with J gene TRBJ2-2; 12 nucleotides align to TRBD2. The junction had 3 bases not matched to a gene; V was cut back by 6 bases and J by 4 bases. This CDR3 spans 15 amino acids. Looked up from germline, CDR1 is SEHNR and CDR2 is FQNEAQ (reference sequence). CDR3 nucleotide sequence: TGTGCCAGCAGTCTAGCGGGAGGGGCCACCGGGGAGCTGTTTTTT. Translated: CASSLAGGATGELFF.

The chain joins TRBV7-8 to TRBJ1-5, with TRBD1 matching over 7 bases. The trim removed 3 bases at V and 3 bases at J, leaving 5 bases unmatched. Germline V lookup: CDR1 SGHVS, CDR2 FQNEAQ. The CDR3 runs to 15 residues. DNA of the CDR3: TGTGCCAGCAGCTTTGCAGACAGGGTCAATCAGCCCCAGCATTTT. Its protein product is CASSFADRVNQPQHF. The full variable domain, in which reference TRBV7-8 and TRBJ1-5 provide the parts outside the CDR3, is GAGVSQSPRYKVAKRGQDVALRCDPISGHVSLFWYQQALGQGPEFLTYFQNEAQLDKSGLPSDRFFAERPEGSVSTLKIQRTQQEDSAVYLCASSFADRVNQPQHFGDGTRLSIL.

J is TRBJ2-2 and V is TRBV27; 10 bases are shared with TRBD2. The CDR3 sequence is 16 residues long. The V gene's germline CDR1 is MNHEY and CDR2 SMNVEV (reference sequence). Germline trimming cut 7 bases from V and 0 bases from J; bases unmatched to any gene: 5. CDR3 DNA: TGTGCCAGCAAAAGCGGGAGGGCCTCGAACACCGGGGAGCTGTTTTTT. This codes for CASKSGRASNTGELFF.

This chain uses TRBV6-1 with TRBJ1-2; D gene ambiguous. The CDR3 runs 14 residues. Germline values: CDR1 MNHNS, CDR2 SASEGT. Trimming removed 2 bases at V and 4 bases at J, with 11 bases between. CDR3 nucleotides: TGTGCCAGCAGTGAATTTTATAACGGCTATGGCTACACCTTC. The encoded protein is CASSEFYNGYGYTF.

This clone turned up a few times. The chain recombines TRBV7-2 with TRBJ1-1; D unclear. The CDR3 extends over 14 amino acids. Deletions cut 5 bases from V and 0 bases from J, with 10 bases between. Germline V gene lookup returns CDR1 SGHTA and CDR2 FQGNSA. The CDR3 nucleotides are TGTGCCAGCAGCCCCATACAAGTGAACACTGAAGCTTTCTTT. This encodes CASSPIQVNTEAFF.

This rearrangement joins TRBV20-1 to TRBJ1-2; 7 nucleotides agree with TRBD1. This CDR3 spans 14 amino acids. From germline, CDR1 is DFQATT and CDR2 SNEGSKA (reference sequence). The V and J ends lost 3 bases and 1 base, in that order; junction bases with no gene match: 5. CDR3 loop: CSASISGGNYGYTF. The CDR3 DNA is TGCAGTGCTAGTATATCAGGGGGTAACTATGGCTACACCTTC.

The V and J genes are TRBV19 and TRBJ1-1; TRBD1 aligns across 10 bases. The CDR3 has 16 residues. CDR1 is LNHDA, CDR2 SQIVND, per germline (reference sequence). After removal of 5 bases from V and 5 bases from J, the junction contained 11 bases not matched to a gene. The DNA of the CDR3 is TGTGCCAGTAGTGCCCGGGACAGGGGCTACGATACTGAAGCTTTCTTT. Its translation is CASSARDRGYDTEAFF.

The chain has TRBV14 and TRBJ2-7, with D maybe TRBD1 (6 bases). V lost 4 bases, J lost 1 base, and 23 bases lay in between. Germline lookup yields CDR1 SGHDN and CDR2 FVKESK. CDR3 size: 18 residues. The CDR3 DNA is TGTGCCAGCAGCCGTACCTTTGCCGGGACAATATGGTCCTACGAGCAGTACTTC. It translates to CASSRTFAGTIWSYEQYF.

The V call is TRBV24-1, the J call TRBJ2-5; D is unclear. Trimming took off 4 bases at V and 2 bases at J, with 10 bases between the two ends. The CDR3 consists of 14 residues. Per the germline V gene, CDR1 is KGHDR and CDR2 is SFDVKD. In DNA, the CDR3 is TGTGCCACCAGTGACGCCCAGGTACAAGAGACCCAGTACTTC. This gives the protein CATSDAQVQETQYF.

The rearrangement links TRBV18 to TRBJ2-1, with TRBD2 identical over 7 bases. CDR1 and CDR2 from the germline V gene are KGHSH and LQKENI. The V gene end was trimmed by 6 bases and the J gene end by 7 bases; junction bases not matched to a gene: 6. The CDR3 length is 13 residues. CDR3 DNA sequence: TGTGCCAGCTCGGGCGGGAGTAGGAATGAGCAGTTCTTC. Encoded protein: CASSGGSRNEQFF.

This clone has more than one count but fewer than ten. The chain is built from TRBV28 and TRBJ1-2, with D perhaps matching TRBD1 (5 bases). This CDR3 comprises 15 residues. Germline V gene lookup returns CDR1 MDHEN and CDR2 SYDVKM. The V and J ends lost 6 bases and 1 base respectively, with 15 bases between them. Written as DNA, the CDR3 is TGTGCCAGCAGCGTCCCCGGGGGAATTAACTATGGCTACACCTTC. It is translated as CASSVPGGINYGYTF.

The CDR3 bases are TGTGCCAGCAGCAAAGTAGGGCTAGCGGGTTACCAAGAGACCCAGTACTTC. Translation: CASSKVGLAGYQETQYF. The chain is built from TRBV21-1 and TRBJ2-5; the tabulated D call, TRBD2, remains unverified against the DNA. TRBV21-1 is a listed pseudogene. The CDR3 runs to 17 residues.